This T cell receptor (beta chain) stems from a study of T-cell memory formation after mild COVID-19. With constant-segment primers, 5'RACE yielded cDNA libraries of TCR alpha and TCR beta that carried sample barcodes and UMIs. TCRdb independently ran MiXCR on the 5' RACE reads; one entry per CDR3 protein. The sample includes under 300,000 distinct CDR3 sequences, about a sixth of them seen just once. As for this clonotype: The antigen is undetermined.

CDR1 is KGHDR and CDR2 is SFDVKD in the germline V gene. Deletions cut 2 bases from V and 5 bases from J, with 14 bases between. The CDR3 sequence is 15 residues long. The study's findings and limits: The SARS-CoV-2 specificity of second-wave clones reaching peak at day 37 remained unverified. Within pre-infection memory, some responding clones were found, suggesting cross-reactive memory joined. Most CD4+ clones that shrank were in CM and EM, while CD8+ ones turned up in EMRA.

The sequence derives from a man aged 18 to 29 who had mild COVID-19 (a few samples of this study predate the infection). Cell type and time point are not known. The chain recombines TRBV24-1 with TRBJ2-5; D tentatively reads TRBD1 or TRBD2 (6 bases each). The sequencing input was PBMCs or a T cell subset sorted from them (not recorded which). The CDR3 DNA is TGTGCCACCAGTGATTCTGGAGGGGGTGCTGAGACCCAGTACTTC. Amino acids: CATSDSGGGAETQYF.